This record looks at one TCR beta chain sequence and its context. Its antigen is unknown. One base away there is no much larger clone; base qualities are not given. TCRbeta CDR3 regions were amplified from genomic DNA by means of the immunoSEQ Assay, a bias-controlled multiplex PCR. Per the original workflow: Within the assay, amplification of reference gene primers was used to estimate how many nucleated cells each sample contained. To quantify the absolute abundance of each unique TCRbeta CDR3 rearrangement, sequence reads were collapsed and filtered. Productive Simpson clonality was computed per sample as the square root of Simpson's diversity index over productive rearrangements. As stored in TCRdb, this immuneACCESS dataset retains in-frame rearrangements with V and J assigned. A fraction of the clones does not appear; measured against another copy, unresolved V genes explain less than half of the discrepancy, and the remainder lacks a known reason. V and J calls and clone size are copied from that table; D and trimming were computed from the DNA. For this sample the table gives about 370,000 clones, of which approximately 90% were detected only once. Around 0.94% of the sample is held by the ten biggest clonotypes.

From the cysteine up to the phenylalanine, the CDR3 has a length of 13 residues. The sequence is cut down to CDR3 DNA, 39 bases in frame from base 1. CDR1 and CDR2 were assigned from the germline V gene (reference sequence) as SEHNR and FQNEAQ. V and J are truncated by 4 bases and 2 bases respectively, leaving an intervening sequence of 8 bases. The sample comes from a study of blood T cell repertoires in COVID-19 (dated by TCRdb to the early 2020s). As for the study more broadly: The collaborator samples originated in the United States, Italy and Spain and spanned the acute and convalescent phases of COVID-19. Sample metadata almost always included a de-identified subject ID, COVID-19 status, age in years and sex. The dataset comprised deeply sampled blood TCRbeta repertoires from subjects exposed to, actively infected with, or recovered from COVID-19. Where HLA class I and class II types were available, the types were taken from metadata supplied by the sample provider, not from assay-based typing. The material from the prospective study consisted of cDNA or gDNA derived from T cells, B-cell-depleted T cells, or PBMCs. Samples came from the ongoing ImmuneRACE study (first 160 participants) plus 1,254 subjects from 6 global collaborators. The repertoires were released in a freely available public database meant as a resource for research on the immune response to SARS-CoV-2. What the work shows at the level of the full study, not this receptor alone: Clinical and demographic metadata were provided uncurated, with the amount varying by source and participant.

Enrolling through a virtual design, the prospective study's participants ranged in age from roughly 18 to 90 years and lived across roughly 24 United States geographic areas. Cohort assignment in the prospective study relied on participant-reported clinical history from a screening survey and a study questionnaire. Exposed participants had been in contact with someone with a PCR-confirmed or clinician-diagnosed COVID-19 case within 2 weeks of study entry. Mobile phlebotomists in the prospective study collected whole blood, serum and a nasopharyngeal or oropharyngeal swab from every participant. Over an approximately 2-month period, participants in the prospective study had the option of providing additional blood draws and questionnaires. Before DNA extraction, prospective study blood samples were shipped either frozen or at room temperature.

Sequenced: PBMCs or T cells enriched from blood (not recorded which). This chain is built from TRBV7-9 and TRBJ1-1; too little of a D gene remains to name it. The receptor's source is a woman aged 40 to 55 who had been exposed to COVID-19. The nucleotide sequence is TGTGCCAGCAGCTCGACAACCAACACTGAAGCTTTCTTT. Translated, this is CASSSTTNTEAFF.